The present T cell receptor (beta chain) was sequenced within a study of technical replicates of blood from several donors. The germline V gene has CDR1 LNHDA and CDR2 SQIVND (reference sequence). The CDR3 extends over 13 amino acids. The V and J ends lost 7 bases and 8 bases, in that order; junction bases with no gene match: 8. Repertoires were generated with immunoSEQ multiplex PCR, while TCRdb's copy carries only in-frame clones and drops some. This sample has about 14,000 clones, with around four fifths found just once. The chain recombines TRBV19 with TRBJ2-4; 7 nucleotides match TRBD2. Sequencing used PBMCs. This receptor was identified in a human donor in good health. The DNA of the CDR3 is TGTGCCAGTACCACCGGGACTACCTACATTCAGTACTTC. It encodes CASTTGTTYIQYF.